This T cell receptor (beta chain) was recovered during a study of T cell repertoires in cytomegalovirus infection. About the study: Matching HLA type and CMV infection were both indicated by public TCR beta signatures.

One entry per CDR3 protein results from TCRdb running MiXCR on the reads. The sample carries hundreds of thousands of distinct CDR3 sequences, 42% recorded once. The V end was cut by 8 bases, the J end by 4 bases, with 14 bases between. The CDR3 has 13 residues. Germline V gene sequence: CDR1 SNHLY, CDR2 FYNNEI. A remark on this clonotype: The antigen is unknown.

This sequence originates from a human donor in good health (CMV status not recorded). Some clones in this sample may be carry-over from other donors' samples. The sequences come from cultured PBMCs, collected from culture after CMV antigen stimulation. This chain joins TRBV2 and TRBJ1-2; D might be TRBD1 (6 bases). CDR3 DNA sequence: TGTGCCAGCGATTCGGGGGGGCTCTATGGCTACACCTTC. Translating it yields CASDSGGLYGYTF.